A selection of T cell receptor beta chains follows, all from one sample in a study of beta chain features in type 1 diabetes. This table comes from immunoSEQ multiplex PCR, and its TCRdb copy is limited to in-frame clones, with some not included. The sample holds 900,000 or so clones; under 20% are singletons and the top ten take 0.02% to 0.03%. Sequencing was carried out using naive CD4+ T cells from blood. The source is a young woman in good health. CDR3s include the opening cysteine and the closing phenylalanine or tryptophan.

TRBV7-9	TRBJ2-5	CASSLGGLETQYF
TRBV6-1	TRBJ2-1	CASSRGTSAFF
TRBV2	TRBJ2-2	CASNGVKSGELFF
TRBV19	TRBJ1-5	CASSPPTGTSGQHF
TRBV7-9	TRBJ2-1	CASSAGQGREQFF
TRBV11-1	TRBJ2-2	CASSPDRFKTGELFF
TRBV15	TRBJ1-2	CATSRELGMNYGYTF
TRBV11-2	TRBJ2-7	CASSLGPKEQYF
TRBV5-1	TRBJ2-4	CASSLGGSAKNIQYF
TRBV27	TRBJ2-7	CASSSIGTSGKVEQYF
TRBV4-2	TRBJ2-1	CASSQDILAGGLGNEQFF
TRBV7-9	TRBJ1-1	CASSPWGNTEAFF
TRBV5-4	TRBJ2-1	CASSPRPTYNEQFF
TRBV2	TRBJ2-2	CASSGTRTGELFF
TRBV28	TRBJ2-6	CASSAPGQGAPGANVLTF
TRBV29-1	TRBJ2-1	CSVLAGQPYGNEQFF
TRBV5-1	TRBJ2-7	CASSLGGWGGYEQYF
TRBV7-3	TRBJ2-5	CASSLERGETQYF
TRBV7-6	TRBJ1-5	CASSFDRGPNQPQHF
TRBV4-2	TRBJ2-1	CASSQDKLAGLTEQFF
TRBV19	TRBJ2-1	CASSPDLPERSKFF
TRBV6-5	TRBJ1-2	CASSYSAGRNYGYTF
TRBV29-1	TRBJ2-7	CSVSGNPDEQYF
TRBV14	TRBJ2-7	CASSQAQPVYF
TRBV29-1	TRBJ2-1	CSVEPGTGSLYNEQFF
TRBV7-9	TRBJ2-1	CASSPQPAEQFF
TRBV30	TRBJ1-5	CAWILNRGNQPQHF